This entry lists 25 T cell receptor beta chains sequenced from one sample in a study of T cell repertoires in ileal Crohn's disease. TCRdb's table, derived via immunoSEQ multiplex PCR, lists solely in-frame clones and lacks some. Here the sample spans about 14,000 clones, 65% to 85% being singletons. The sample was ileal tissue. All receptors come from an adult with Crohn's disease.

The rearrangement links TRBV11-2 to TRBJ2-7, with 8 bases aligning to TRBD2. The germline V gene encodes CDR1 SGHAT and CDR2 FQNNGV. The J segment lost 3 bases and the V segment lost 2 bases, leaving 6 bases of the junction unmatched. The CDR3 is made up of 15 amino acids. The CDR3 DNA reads TGTGCCAGCAGCTTAAAGGGACTAGTGGGCTACGAGCAGTACTTC. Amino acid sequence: CASSLKGLVGYEQYF.

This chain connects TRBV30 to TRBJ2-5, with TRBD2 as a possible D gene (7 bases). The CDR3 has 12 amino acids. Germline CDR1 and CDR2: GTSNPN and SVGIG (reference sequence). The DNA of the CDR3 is TGTGCGGGGGGGGCAGGAGAAGGGACCCAGTACTTC. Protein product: CAGGAGEGTQYF.

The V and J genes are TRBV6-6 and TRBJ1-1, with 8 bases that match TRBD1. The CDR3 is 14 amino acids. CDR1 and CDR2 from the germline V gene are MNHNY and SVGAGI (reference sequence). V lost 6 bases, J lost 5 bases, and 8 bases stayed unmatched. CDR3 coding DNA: TGTGCCAGCAGCCGCGGACAGGGAGGAACTGAAGCTTTCTTT. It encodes CASSRGQGGTEAFF.

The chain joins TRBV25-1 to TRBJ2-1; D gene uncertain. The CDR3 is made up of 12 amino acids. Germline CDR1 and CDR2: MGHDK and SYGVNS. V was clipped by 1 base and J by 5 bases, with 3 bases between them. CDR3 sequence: CASSEFNNEQFF. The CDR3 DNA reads TGTGCCAGCAGTGAATTCAACAATGAGCAGTTCTTC.

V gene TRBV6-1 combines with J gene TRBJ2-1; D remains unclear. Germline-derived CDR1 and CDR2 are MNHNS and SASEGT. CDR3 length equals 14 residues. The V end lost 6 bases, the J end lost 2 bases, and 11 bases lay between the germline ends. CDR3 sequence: CASRFGETYNEQFF. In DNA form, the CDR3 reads TGTGCCAGCAGGTTCGGTGAAACCTACAATGAGCAGTTCTTC.

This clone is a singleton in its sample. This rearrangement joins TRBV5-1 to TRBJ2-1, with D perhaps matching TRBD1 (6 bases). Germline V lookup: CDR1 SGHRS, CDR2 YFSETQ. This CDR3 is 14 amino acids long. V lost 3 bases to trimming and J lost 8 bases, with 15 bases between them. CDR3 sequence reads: CASSWKQGMDEQFF. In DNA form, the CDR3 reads TGCGCCAGCAGCTGGAAACAGGGAATGGATGAGCAGTTCTTC.

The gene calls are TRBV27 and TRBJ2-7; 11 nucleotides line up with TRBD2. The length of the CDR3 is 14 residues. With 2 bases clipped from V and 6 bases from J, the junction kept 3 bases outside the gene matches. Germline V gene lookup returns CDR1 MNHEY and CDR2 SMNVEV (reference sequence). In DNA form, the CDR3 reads TGTGCCAGCAGTTTAGTAGGGACTAGCGGCGAGCAGTACTTC. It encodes CASSLVGTSGEQYF.

The CDR3 protein is CASSTGGYTDTQYF. The CDR3 bases are TGCGCCAGCAGCACGGGGGGCTACACAGATACGCAGTATTTT. The V and J genes are TRBV5-1 and TRBJ2-3; D perhaps matches TRBD2 (7 bases). V was pared by 4 bases and J by 2 bases, with 11 bases between. Germline V gene lookup returns CDR1 SGHRS and CDR2 YFSETQ. CDR3 length: 14 amino acids.

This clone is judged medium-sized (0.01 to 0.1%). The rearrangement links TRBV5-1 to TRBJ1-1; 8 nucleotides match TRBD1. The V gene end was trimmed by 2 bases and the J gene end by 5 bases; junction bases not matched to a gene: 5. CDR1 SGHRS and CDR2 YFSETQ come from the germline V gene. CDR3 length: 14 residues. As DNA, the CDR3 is TGCGCCAGCAGCTTACTGACAGGGGATACTGAAGCTTTCTTT. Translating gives CASSLLTGDTEAFF.

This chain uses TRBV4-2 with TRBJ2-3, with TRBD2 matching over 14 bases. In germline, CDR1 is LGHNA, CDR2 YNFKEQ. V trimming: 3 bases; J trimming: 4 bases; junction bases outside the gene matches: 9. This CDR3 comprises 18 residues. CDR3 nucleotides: TGTGCCAGCAGCCAGGGCGGGGGACTAGCGGGGGTAGCAGATACGCAGTATTTT. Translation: CASSQGGGLAGVADTQYF.

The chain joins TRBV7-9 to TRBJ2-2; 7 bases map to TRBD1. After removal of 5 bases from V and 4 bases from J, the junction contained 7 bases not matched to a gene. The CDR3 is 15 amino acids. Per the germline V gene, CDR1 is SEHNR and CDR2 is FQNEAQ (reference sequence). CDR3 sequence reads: CASSPGGQVTGELFF. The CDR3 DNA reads TGTGCCAGCAGCCCAGGCGGACAGGTCACCGGGGAGCTGTTTTTT. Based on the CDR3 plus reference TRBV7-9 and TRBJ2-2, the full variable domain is DTGVSQNPRHKITKRGQNVTFRCDPISEHNRLYWYRQTLGQGPEFLTYFQNEAQLEKSRLLSDRFSAERPKGSFSTLEIQRTEQGDSAMYLCASSPGGQVTGELFFGEGSRLTVL.

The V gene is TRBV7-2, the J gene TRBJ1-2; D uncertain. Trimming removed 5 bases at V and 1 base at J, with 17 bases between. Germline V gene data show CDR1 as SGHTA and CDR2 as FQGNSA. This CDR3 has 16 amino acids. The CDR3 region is CASSPDRTGFNYGYTF. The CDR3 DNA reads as TGTGCCAGCAGCCCCGACCGGACGGGGTTTAACTATGGCTACACCTTC.

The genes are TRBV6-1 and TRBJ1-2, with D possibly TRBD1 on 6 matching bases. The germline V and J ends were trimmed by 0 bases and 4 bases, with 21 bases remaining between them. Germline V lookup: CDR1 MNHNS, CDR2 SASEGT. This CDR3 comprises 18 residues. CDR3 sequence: CASSEAGARGTKGYGYTF. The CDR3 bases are TGTGCCAGCAGTGAAGCGGGGGCCAGGGGAACTAAAGGCTATGGCTACACCTTC.

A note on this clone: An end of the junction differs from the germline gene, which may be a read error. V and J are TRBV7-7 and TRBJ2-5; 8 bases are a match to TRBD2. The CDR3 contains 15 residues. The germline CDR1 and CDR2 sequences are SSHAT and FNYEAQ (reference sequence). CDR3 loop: CASSLGSGEQETQYF. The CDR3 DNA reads TGTGCTAGCAGCTTAGGTAGCGGGGAGCAAGAGACCCAGTACTTC.

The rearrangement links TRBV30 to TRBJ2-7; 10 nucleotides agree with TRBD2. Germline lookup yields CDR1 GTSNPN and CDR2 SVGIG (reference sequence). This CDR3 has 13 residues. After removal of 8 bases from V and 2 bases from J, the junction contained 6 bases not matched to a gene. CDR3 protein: CATSGLATYEQYF. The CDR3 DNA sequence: TGTGCCACCTCGGGACTAGCGACCTACGAGCAGTACTTC.

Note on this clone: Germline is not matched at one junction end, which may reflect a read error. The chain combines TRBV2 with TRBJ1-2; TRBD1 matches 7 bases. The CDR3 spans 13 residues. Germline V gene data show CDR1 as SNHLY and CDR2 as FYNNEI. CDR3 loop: CTSRPEGAGGYTF. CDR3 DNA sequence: TGTACCAGCAGACCTGAGGGGGCTGGTGGCTACACCTTC.

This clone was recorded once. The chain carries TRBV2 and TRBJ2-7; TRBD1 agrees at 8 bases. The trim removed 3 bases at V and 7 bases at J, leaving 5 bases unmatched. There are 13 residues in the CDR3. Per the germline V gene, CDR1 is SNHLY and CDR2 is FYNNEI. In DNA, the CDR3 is TGTGCCAGCAGTGAGGGACAGGTTTTGGAGCAGTACTTC. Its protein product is CASSEGQVLEQYF.

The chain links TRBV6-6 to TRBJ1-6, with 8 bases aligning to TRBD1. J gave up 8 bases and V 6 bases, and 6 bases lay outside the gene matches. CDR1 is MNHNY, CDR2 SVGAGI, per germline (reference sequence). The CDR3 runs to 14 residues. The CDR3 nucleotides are TGTGCCAGCAGGGGCGACAGGGGTTATTCACCCCTCCACTTT. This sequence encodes CASRGDRGYSPLHF.

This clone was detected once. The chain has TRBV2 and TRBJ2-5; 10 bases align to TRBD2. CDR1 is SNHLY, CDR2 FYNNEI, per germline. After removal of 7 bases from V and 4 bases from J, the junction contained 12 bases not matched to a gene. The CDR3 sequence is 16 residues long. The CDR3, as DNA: TGTGCCAGCACCGCGCGAGCGGGAGGGCCCTCAGAGACCCAGTACTTC. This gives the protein CASTARAGGPSETQYF.

CDR3: CASSGTSGPTTLEQYF. The CDR3 region has the DNA TGCGCCAGCAGCGGGACTAGCGGTCCTACGACCCTCGAGCAGTACTTC. The chain is built from TRBV5-1 and TRBJ2-7; 11 bases line up with TRBD2. Germline V gene data show CDR1 as SGHRS and CDR2 as YFSETQ. The V and J ends lost 4 bases and 6 bases, in that order; junction bases with no gene match: 12. This CDR3 is 16 amino acids long.

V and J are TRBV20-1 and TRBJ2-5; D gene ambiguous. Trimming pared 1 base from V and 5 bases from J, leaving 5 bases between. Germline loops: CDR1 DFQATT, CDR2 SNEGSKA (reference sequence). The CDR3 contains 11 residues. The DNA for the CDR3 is TGCAGTGCTAGAGCTGAGGAGACCCAGTACTTC. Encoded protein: CSARAEETQYF.

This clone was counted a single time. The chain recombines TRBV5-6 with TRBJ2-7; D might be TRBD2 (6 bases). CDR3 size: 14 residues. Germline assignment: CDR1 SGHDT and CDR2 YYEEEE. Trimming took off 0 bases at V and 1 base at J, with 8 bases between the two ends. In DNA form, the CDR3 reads TGTGCCAGCAGCTTGGGGGCGGGATCCTACGAGCAGTACTTC. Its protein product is CASSLGAGSYEQYF.

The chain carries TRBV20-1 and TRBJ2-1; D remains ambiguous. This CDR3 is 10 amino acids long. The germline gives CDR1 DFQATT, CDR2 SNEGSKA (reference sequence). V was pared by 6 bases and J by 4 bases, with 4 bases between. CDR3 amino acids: CSAQYNEQFF. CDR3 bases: TGCAGTGCCCAATACAATGAGCAGTTCTTC.

CDR3 coding DNA: TGTGCCAGCAGCGCACGTAGCGGGAGAAGAAACAATGAGCAGTTCTTC. It translates to CASSARSGRRNNEQFF. The rearrangement links TRBV7-3 to TRBJ2-1; 9 bases are a match to TRBD2. This CDR3 comprises 16 residues. V shed 5 bases and J 5 bases; nucleotides not matched to a gene: 10. Germline lookup yields CDR1 SGHTA and CDR2 FQGTGA.

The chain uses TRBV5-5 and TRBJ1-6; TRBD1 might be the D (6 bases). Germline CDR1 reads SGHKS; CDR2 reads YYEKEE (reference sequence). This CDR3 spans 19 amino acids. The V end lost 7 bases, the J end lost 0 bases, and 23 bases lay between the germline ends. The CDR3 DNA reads TGTGCCAGCTCTCTTTGGGGGGGCGGGCCGAGCTCCTATAATTCACCCCTCCACTTT. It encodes CASSLWGGGPSSYNSPLHF.